This T cell receptor beta chain derives from a study of T cell responses to AZD1222 COVID-19 vaccine. Notes on the study in general: Reportedly, close to half of spike-specific TCRs are directed against unmutated variant regions. Mapped onto spike, vaccine-associated CD4 TCRs spanned it and were dominant at 160-218 and 743-854. Seropositive status at baseline applied to only a handful of AZD1222 recipients.

Germline trimming cut 8 bases from V and 10 bases from J; bases unmatched to any gene: 7. This CDR3 region has 13 residues. The germline V gene encodes CDR1 SNHLY and CDR2 FYNNEI. About this clone: Its antigen remains unidentified.

Profiled with immunoSEQ multiplex PCR; TCRdb holds only in-frame clones, not every one. The sample yields 65,000 to 85,000 clones, 90% seen once. This clonotype was sampled from an adult in good health. Source: peripheral blood, taken on day 0 of AZD1222 vaccination. This chain joins TRBV2 and TRBJ1-6, with 8 bases lining up with TRBD1. Written as DNA, the CDR3 is TGTGCCAGCCGACCCGACAGGGGATCACCCCTCCACTTT. Amino acids: CASRPDRGSPLHF.